One and the same sample provided the 31 T cell receptor beta chains below, sequenced in a study of blood T cell repertoires in COVID-19 (dated by TCRdb to 2020 to 2021). The library was made by the immunoSEQ multiplex PCR assay. The source is immuneACCESS, and TCRdb retained only in-frame sequences with V and J called. Part of the clones is not carried over; for the studies checked, unresolved V genes explain less than half of this, and the remainder is unexplained. This sample gives 100,000 or so clones in total; roughly 79% of them show up just once. Approximately 29% of the sample comes from the top ten. Sequenced material: peripheral blood. Every receptor here comes from a man in his 70s with active or convalescent COVID-19.

This clone has only a few counts. The chain links TRBV28 to TRBJ1-3; maybe TRBD1 (6 bases). Germline V CDR1 and CDR2: MDHEN, SYDVKM. The V gene lost 4 bases and the J gene lost 0 bases, with 10 bases spanning the gap. The CDR3 is made up of 15 amino acids. The CDR3 bases are TGTGCCAGCAGTTCTGGACAGAGCTCTGGAAACACCATATATTTT. Amino acids: CASSSGQSSGNTIYF.

The V gene is TRBV10-3, the J gene TRBJ1-2, with TRBD1 identical over 9 bases. CDR1 and CDR2 from the germline V gene are ENHRY and SYGVKD. J lost 6 bases, V lost 4 bases, and 3 bases had no gene match. This CDR3 spans 13 amino acids. CDR3 amino acids: CAISGGQGDGYTF. CDR3 in DNA: TGTGCCATCAGTGGGGGACAGGGAGATGGCTACACCTTC.

The genes are TRBV10-1 and TRBJ2-7, with 7 nucleotides matching TRBD1. CDR1 and CDR2 from the germline V gene are WNHNN and SYGVQD (reference sequence). V lost 2 bases and J lost 6; bases outside the gene matches: 10. The CDR3 contains 15 residues. The CDR3 nucleotides are TGCGCCAGCAGTGAGGCGACAGGGTTTATGGTCGAGCAGTACTTC. Translated: CASSEATGFMVEQYF.

The chain combines TRBV5-1 with TRBJ1-1, with 7 nucleotides matching TRBD1. The CDR3 loop spans 15 amino acids. With 1 base clipped from V and 2 bases from J, the junction kept 5 bases outside the gene matches. From germline, CDR1 is SGHRS and CDR2 YFSETQ. The chain's CDR3 is CASSLSGQVNTEAFF. DNA for the CDR3: TGCGCCAGCAGCTTGAGTGGACAGGTAAACACTGAAGCTTTCTTT.

The rearrangement uses TRBV12-1 and TRBJ1-1; TRBD1 was called by the table and not checked on the DNA. TRBV12-1 corresponds to a pseudogene. The CDR3 is made up of 15 amino acids. CDR3 in DNA: TGTGCCAGCAGCTCGAGACCGACAGAGAACACTGAAGCTTTCTTT. It codes for CASSSRPTENTEAFF.

The chain is built from TRBV5-6 and TRBJ1-2, with D perhaps matching TRBD1 (6 bases). CDR3 length: 13 amino acids. V gave up 7 bases and J gave up 2 bases, with 12 bases separating them. Germline V gene data show CDR1 as SGHDT and CDR2 as YYEEEE. The CDR3 bases are TGTGCCAGCCTCGGCAGGGGAAACTATGGCTACACCTTC. Translated: CASLGRGNYGYTF.

The chain couples TRBV10-3 to TRBJ2-3, with 11 nucleotides matching TRBD2. Germline assignment: CDR1 ENHRY and CDR2 SYGVKD. The CDR3 spans 14 residues. The V gene end was trimmed by 6 bases and the J gene end by 2 bases; junction bases not matched to a gene: 1. CDR3 protein: CAIRGLADTDTQYF. The CDR3 nucleotides read TGTGCCATCAGGGGACTAGCGGACACAGATACGCAGTATTTT.

This clone was picked up one time. The chain's CDR3 is CASSLEAGGGEQYF. DNA for the CDR3: TGTGCCAGCAGCTTAGAAGCGGGAGGGGGCGAGCAGTACTTC. This chain joins TRBV7-6 and TRBJ2-7; 10 bases match TRBD2. The J segment lost 6 bases and the V segment lost 1 base, leaving 3 bases of the junction unmatched. Germline V gene data show CDR1 as SGHVS and CDR2 as FNYEAQ. This CDR3 contains 14 residues.

This chain uses TRBV6-5 with TRBJ2-5; tentatively, D is TRBD2 (5 bases). This CDR3 comprises 14 residues. Germline V gene data show CDR1 as MNHEY and CDR2 as SVGAGI. The V gene lost 5 bases and the J gene lost 5 bases, with 15 bases spanning the gap. CDR3 DNA: TGTGCCAGCAGTATAGTGTGGGGAGAGGAGACCCAGTACTTC. Translated, it gives CASSIVWGEETQYF.

Notes on this clone: Other nucleotide sequences in the sample specify the same CDR3. The chain carries TRBV5-1 and TRBJ2-2; 9 bases are a match to TRBD1. The CDR3 spans 15 residues. V shed 4 bases and J 1 base; nucleotides not matched to a gene: 2. The germline gives CDR1 SGHRS, CDR2 YFSETQ. The CDR3 is CASSPGQGNTGELFF. The DNA of the CDR3 is TGCGCCAGCAGCCCGGGACAGGGGAACACCGGGGAGCTGTTTTTT.

V gene TRBV7-2 combines with J gene TRBJ2-3; perhaps TRBD2 as D (7 bases). The germline V gene encodes CDR1 SGHTA and CDR2 FQGNSA. V lost 7 bases and J 2 bases, leaving 19 bases between the germline ends. The CDR3 is 16 residues long. Here the CDR3 reads CASTIEGGAFTDTQYF. Written as DNA, the CDR3 is TGTGCCAGCACAATAGAGGGGGGGGCTTTCACAGATACGCAGTATTTT.

The V and J genes are TRBV27 and TRBJ1-1, with 9 bases identical to TRBD1. This CDR3 region has 15 residues. The J segment lost 4 bases and the V segment lost 6 bases, leaving 9 bases of the junction unmatched. Germline V lookup: CDR1 MNHEY, CDR2 SMNVEV (reference sequence). The DNA for the CDR3 is TGTGCCAGCAGAAAACTTCCGACAGGGGGCACTGAAGCTTTCTTT. Translation gives CASRKLPTGGTEAFF.

The V and J genes are TRBV6-2 or TRBV6-3 and TRBJ2-6; 7 bases fit TRBD2. The ends lost 2 bases at V and 3 bases at J; junction bases unmatched: 4. Germline loops: CDR1 MNHEY, CDR2 SVGEGT. This CDR3 comprises 16 residues. DNA of the CDR3: TGTGCCAGCAGTTACGGGAGGGGTGTTGGGGCCAACGTCCTGACTTTC. Translation: CASSYGRGVGANVLTF.

The chain is built from TRBV9 and TRBJ2-2; D may be TRBD1 (6 bases). The CDR3 consists of 16 residues. V lost 4 bases to trimming and J lost 0 bases, with 13 bases between them. CDR1 is SGDLS, CDR2 YYNGEE, per germline. CDR3 in DNA: TGTGCCAGCAGCACCCTAGGGACACCGAACACCGGGGAGCTGTTTTTT. Translating gives CASSTLGTPNTGELFF.

V and J are TRBV14 and TRBJ1-2, with no clear D. Between the trimmed V and J ends, which lost 2 bases and 4 bases, there was a span of 17 bases. The germline gives CDR1 SGHDN, CDR2 FVKESK. The CDR3 length is 16 residues. CDR3 sequence: CASSQKRGRLGYGYTF. CDR3 nucleotides: TGTGCCAGCAGCCAAAAGAGAGGCCGACTAGGCTATGGCTACACCTTC.

V gene TRBV12-3 or TRBV12-4 combines with J gene TRBJ2-5, with 7 positions matching TRBD1. The CDR3 spans 13 residues. The V segment lost 6 bases and the J segment 2 bases; nucleotides outside the gene matches: 3. The CDR3 protein is CASRQTGQETQYF. Written as DNA, the CDR3 is TGTGCCAGCAGGCAGACAGGGCAAGAGACCCAGTACTTC.

This clone was detected once. The J gene is TRBJ2-3, the V gene TRBV11-2; weak D call: TRBD2 (7 bases). With 5 bases removed from V and 0 bases from J, the gap between germline ends came to 21 bases. The germline V gene encodes CDR1 SGHAT and CDR2 FQNNGV. The CDR3 extends over 18 amino acids. In nucleotides, the CDR3 is TGTGCCAGCAGCCCACTGGGGGGGCTCTACTCTAGCACAGATACGCAGTATTTT. Its translation is CASSPLGGLYSSTDTQYF.

Here the CDR3 reads CASSVGQGAGNEQYF. The DNA for the CDR3 is TGTGCCAGCAGCGTAGGGCAGGGGGCAGGAAACGAGCAGTACTTC. This sequence joins TRBV9 and TRBJ2-7; 8 bases fit TRBD1. The CDR3 consists of 15 residues. Germline V lookup: CDR1 SGDLS, CDR2 YYNGEE. V lost 0 bases to trimming and J lost 5 bases; unmatched junction nucleotides: 7.

At least ten counts were recorded for this clone. Within the sample, other DNA sequences also encode this same CDR3. The chain joins TRBV7-9 to TRBJ1-1, with a possible D match to TRBD1 (6 bases). The CDR3 extends over 13 amino acids. V dropped 5 bases and J dropped 5 bases, with 12 bases sitting between them. The V gene's germline CDR1 is SEHNR and CDR2 FQNEAQ (reference sequence). Written as DNA, the CDR3 is TGTGCCAGCAGCCTAGGAGGGGGAACTGAAGCTTTCTTT. It translates to CASSLGGGTEAFF.

The table lists this clone with a count of one. The V call is TRBV2, the J call TRBJ2-1, with TRBD1 matching 8 bases. V lost 4 bases, J lost 8 bases, and 16 bases stayed unmatched. The CDR3 extends over 17 amino acids. Germline loops: CDR1 SNHLY, CDR2 FYNNEI. As DNA, the CDR3 is TGTGCCAGCAGTGGAATCTTGGACAGGGAGTCAGGCGATGAGCAGTTCTTC. It yields the protein CASSGILDRESGDEQFF. Drawing the rest from reference TRBV2 and TRBJ2-1, the complete variable domain is EPEVTQTPSHQVTQMGQEVILRCVPISNHLYFYWYRQILGQKVEFLVSFYNNEISEKSEIFDDQFSVERPDGSNFTLKIRSTKLEDSAMYFCASSGILDRESGDEQFFGPGTRLTVL.

This chain joins TRBV12-3 or TRBV12-4 and TRBJ2-2; D remains ambiguous. V lost 6 bases to trimming and J lost 7 bases, with 9 bases between them. The CDR3 extends over 12 amino acids. CDR3: CASSPWLGELFF. The CDR3 nucleotides read TGTGCCAGCAGCCCGTGGCTCGGGGAGCTGTTTTTT.

This chain connects TRBV4-1 to TRBJ1-2; 10 positions match TRBD1. This CDR3 spans 15 amino acids. CDR1 and CDR2 (germline): MGHRA, YSYEKL. Trimming removed 5 bases from V and 3 bases from J; junction bases left unmatched: 6. CDR3 loop: CASSSRTGGDYGYTF. The DNA of the CDR3 is TGCGCCAGCAGCTCCCGGACAGGGGGAGACTATGGCTACACCTTC.

This clone was detected only once. CDR3 sequence (DNA): TGTGCCTGGAGTCTGACAGGGAACTATGGCTACACCTTC. Its translation is CAWSLTGNYGYTF. The chain uses TRBV30 and TRBJ1-2, with TRBD1 matching 7 bases. Looked up from germline, CDR1 is GTSNPN and CDR2 is SVGIG (reference sequence). V dropped 2 bases and J dropped 2; count of bases not matched to a gene: 2. This CDR3 is built from 13 residues. The full variable domain, in which reference TRBV30 and TRBJ1-2 provide the parts outside the CDR3, is SQTIHQWPATLVQPVGSPLSLECTVEGTSNPNLYWYRQAAGRGLQLLFYSVGIGQISSEVPQNLSASRPQDRQFILSSKKLLLSDSGFYLCAWSLTGNYGYTFGSGTRLTVV.

This rearrangement joins TRBV6-5 to TRBJ1-6; perhaps TRBD1 as D (5 bases). This CDR3 has 15 residues. In germline, CDR1 is MNHEY, CDR2 SVGAGI. The V end was cut by 1 base, the J end by 7 bases, with 11 bases between. Here the CDR3 DNA reads TGTGCCAGCAGTTACTTGCCAGGGTGGAATTCACCCCTCCACTTT. Translating gives CASSYLPGWNSPLHF.

V gene TRBV19 combines with J gene TRBJ2-7, with TRBD1 matching 7 bases. The CDR3 spans 13 residues. Per germline, CDR1 LNHDA and CDR2 SQIVND (reference sequence). The J segment lost 7 bases and the V segment lost 8 bases, leaving 11 bases of the junction unmatched. The CDR3 coding sequence is TGTGCCAGTGGACAGACAGGGTTTAGGGAGCAGTACTTC. Protein: CASGQTGFREQYF.

The chain employs TRBV5-4 and TRBJ1-1, with D tentatively TRBD1 (5 bases). Germline CDR1 SGHNT, CDR2 YYREEE (reference sequence). The CDR3 sequence is 16 residues long. The V gene lost 4 bases and the J gene lost 1 base, with 17 bases spanning the gap. CDR3: CASSPGGSTGNTEAFF. The CDR3 DNA reads as TGTGCCAGCAGCCCAGGTGGCAGTACAGGGAACACTGAAGCTTTCTTT.

This clone has a single count. The chain employs TRBV24-1 and TRBJ2-1, with D perhaps TRBD2 (6 bases). V gave up 5 bases and J gave up 1 base, with 14 bases separating them. CDR3 size: 16 residues. Germline V CDR1 and CDR2: KGHDR, SFDVKD. The CDR3 reads CATSAGRGQSYNEQFF. The DNA for the CDR3 is TGTGCCACCAGTGCGGGGCGGGGCCAGTCCTACAATGAGCAGTTCTTC.

The genes are TRBV12-3 or TRBV12-4 and TRBJ1-3, with D perhaps TRBD1 (5 bases). The CDR3 has 12 amino acids. The V gene lost 6 bases and the J gene lost 6 bases, with 9 bases spanning the gap. The CDR3 reads CASRWGENTIYF. The CDR3 region has the DNA TGTGCCAGCAGGTGGGGGGAAAACACCATATATTTT.

There are many counts of this clone. V gene TRBV5-1 combines with J gene TRBJ1-4; 7 bases are a match to TRBD1. The CDR3 spans 17 residues. The trim removed 0 bases at V and 8 bases at J, leaving 13 bases unmatched. Per germline, CDR1 SGHRS and CDR2 YFSETQ. The CDR3 sequence is CASSLGTVGGGREKLFF. DNA for the CDR3: TGCGCCAGCAGCTTGGGGACAGTAGGGGGCGGAAGAGAAAAACTGTTTTTT.

The chain carries TRBV3-1 (or the pseudogene TRBV3-2) and TRBJ2-2; D might be TRBD1 (6 bases). V was shortened by 6 bases and J by 1 base, with 12 bases between the two germline ends. Germline CDR1 is LGHDT and CDR2 is YNNKEL (reference sequence). The CDR3 runs to 15 residues. The CDR3 here is CASREQGRNTGELFF. CDR3 DNA: TGTGCCAGCAGGGAACAGGGTAGGAACACCGGGGAGCTGTTTTTT.

This clone appeared a few times. The V and J genes are TRBV9 and TRBJ2-1; 13 bases line up with TRBD2. V was pared by 0 bases and J by 12 bases, with 3 bases of the junction left unmatched. Germline V lookup: CDR1 SGDLS, CDR2 YYNGEE. The CDR3 spans 14 residues. Here the CDR3 DNA reads TGTGCCAGCAGCGTAGGGACTAGCGGGGGAACGCAGTTCTTC. Its protein product is CASSVGTSGGTQFF.